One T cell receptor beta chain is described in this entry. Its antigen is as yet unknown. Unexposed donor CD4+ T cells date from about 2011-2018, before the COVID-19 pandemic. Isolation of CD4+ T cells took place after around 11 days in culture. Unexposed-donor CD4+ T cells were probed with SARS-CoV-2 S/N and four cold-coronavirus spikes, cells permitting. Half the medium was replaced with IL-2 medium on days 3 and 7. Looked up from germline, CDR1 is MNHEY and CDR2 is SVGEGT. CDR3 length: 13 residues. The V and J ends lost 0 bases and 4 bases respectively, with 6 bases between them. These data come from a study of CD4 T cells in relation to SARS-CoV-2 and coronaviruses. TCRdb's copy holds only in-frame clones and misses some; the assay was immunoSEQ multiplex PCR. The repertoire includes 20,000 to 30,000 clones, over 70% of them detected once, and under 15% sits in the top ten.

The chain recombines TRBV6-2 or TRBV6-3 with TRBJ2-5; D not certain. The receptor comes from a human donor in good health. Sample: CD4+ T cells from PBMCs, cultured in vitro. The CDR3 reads CASSYSAGETQYF. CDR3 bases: TGTGCCAGCAGTTACTCGGCAGGAGAGACCCAGTACTTC.